The rows below give T cell receptor beta chains drawn from one sample of a study of cytomegalovirus exposure and HLA in healthy donors. Assay used: immunoSEQ multiplex PCR; TCRdb lists only in-frame clones, some missing. The table has approximately 160,000 clones, approximately 73% seen once. Sequenced sample: PBMCs. These receptors all come from a man aged 45-60 years in good health and CMV-seronegative. The CDR3 runs from the conserved cysteine through the conserved F or W. Each record gives: D gene, J gene, clone size, V gene, CDR3 protein, CDR3 DNA. The D gene is left open where the match is weak. Clone sizes are given selectively: once, few, many, or a class where the clone is expanded.

TRBD1,TRBJ2-2,-,TRBV27,CASTLRSTGGAAGELFF,TGTGCCAGCACCTTAAGGTCCACAGGGGGCGCAGCCGGGGAGCTGTTTTTT
TRBD1,TRBJ2-1,few,TRBV6-1,CASTLGHRGYGEQFF,TGTGCCAGCACCCTCGGTCACAGGGGGTACGGTGAGCAGTTCTTC
TRBD2,TRBJ2-1,-,TRBV2,CASSEALRGLARTDEQFF,TGTGCCAGCAGTGAAGCGCTTCGGGGACTAGCCAGGACGGATGAGCAGTTCTTC
TRBD1,TRBJ2-7,-,TRBV5-4,CASSGGTGVIYEQYF,TGTGCCAGCAGCGGGGGGACAGGGGTTATCTACGAGCAGTACTTC
TRBD1,TRBJ2-1,-,TRBV11-2,CASSSRQGSYNEQFF,TGTGCCAGCAGCTCTCGACAGGGCTCCTACAATGAGCAGTTCTTC
TRBD1,TRBJ2-3,-,TRBV27,CASRRTGYTDTQYF,TGTGCCAGCAGACGGACAGGGTACACAGATACGCAGTATTTT
-,TRBJ1-2,few,TRBV6-6,CASSPKGDHGYTF,TGTGCCAGCAGTCCTAAAGGGGATCATGGCTACACCTTC
TRBD2,TRBJ2-5,-,TRBV7-2,CASSLLAGGLETQYF,TGTGCCAGCAGCCTCCTAGCGGGGGGGCTGGAGACCCAGTACTTC
-,TRBJ2-7,few,TRBV19,CASRPSGAYEQYF,TGTGCCAGTAGGCCGTCAGGGGCCTACGAGCAGTACTTC
TRBD1,TRBJ1-2,-,TRBV5-1,CASSLPGQGAKGYTF,TGCGCCAGCAGCTTGCCGGGACAGGGGGCGAAAGGCTACACCTTC
TRBD1,TRBJ2-7,-,TRBV7-6,CASSLAPGQGASEQYF,TGTGCCAGCAGCTTAGCGCCGGGACAGGGGGCAAGTGAGCAGTACTTC
TRBD1,TRBJ2-2,few,TRBV5-1,CASRTGQGATTGELFF,TGCGCCAGCAGAACGGGACAGGGGGCGACTACCGGGGAGCTGTTTTTT
-,TRBJ1-1,-,TRBV7-9,CASSLFGGSEAFF,TGTGCCAGCAGCTTATTTGGGGGCTCTGAAGCTTTCTTT
-,TRBJ1-3,-,TRBV20-1,CSAPRGNTIYF,TGCAGTGCTCCTCGGGGAAACACCATATATTTT
TRBD1,TRBJ2-7,-,TRBV7-3,CASSPGTGNYEQYF,TGTGCCAGCAGCCCCGGGACAGGGAACTACGAGCAGTACTTC
-,TRBJ1-1,-,TRBV6-1,CASGSGQRNTEAFF,TGTGCCAGCGGGAGCGGACAGCGGAACACTGAAGCTTTCTTT
TRBD1,TRBJ1-2,-,TRBV28,CASRTGQGRNYGYTF,TGTGCCAGCAGAACGGGACAGGGAAGAAACTATGGCTACACCTTC
-,TRBJ2-5,-,TRBV7-2,CASSPGQFKTQYF,TGTGCCAGCAGCCCCGGACAATTTAAGACCCAGTACTTC
TRBD1,TRBJ1-2,once,TRBV6-5,CASTSQGGGYGYTF,TGTGCCAGCACCTCACAGGGGGGAGGGTATGGCTACACCTTC
-,TRBJ2-7,few,TRBV6-5,CASSYGPQASYEQYF,TGTGCCAGCAGTTATGGCCCCCAGGCCAGCTACGAGCAGTACTTC
TRBD1,TRBJ2-5,-,TRBV7-9,CASSSTGRLGFQETQYF,TGTGCCAGCAGCTCGACAGGGAGATTAGGTTTCCAAGAGACCCAGTACTTC
-,TRBJ2-7,-,TRBV19,CASSRYQLTGRPYEQYF,TGTGCCAGTAGTAGGTATCAACTGACAGGGAGGCCCTACGAGCAGTACTTC
TRBD2,TRBJ2-1,-,TRBV6-4,CASSDGGVYNEQFF,TGTGCCAGCAGCGACGGGGGGGTTTACAATGAGCAGTTCTTC
-,TRBJ2-1,few,TRBV4-2,CASSQEVGLATSFF,TGTGCCAGCAGCCAAGAGGTAGGATTAGCCACCTCGTTCTTC
-,TRBJ2-7,-,TRBV5-1,CASSLAGVEGEQYF,TGCGCCAGCAGCTTGGCCGGAGTTGAAGGCGAGCAGTACTTC
-,TRBJ1-4,-,TRBV6-5,CASRLQGSTEKLFF,TGTGCCAGCAGGCTACAGGGTTCTACTGAAAAACTGTTTTTT
-,TRBJ2-7,-,TRBV5-6,CASSLGGSGGSYEQYF,TGTGCCAGCAGCCTAGGGGGGTCGGGGGGCTCCTACGAGCAGTACTTC
-,TRBJ2-7,-,TRBV19,CASSMGFEGPYEQYF,TGTGCCAGTAGTATGGGATTTGAGGGTCCATACGAGCAGTACTTC
-,TRBJ1-1,-,TRBV21-1,CASSNPRGGPGMDGTEAFF,TGTGCCAGCAGCAACCCGCGGGGGGGGCCTGGAATGGATGGCACTGAAGCTTTCTTT
TRBD1,TRBJ1-6,-,TRBV9,CASSSRQGASPLHF,TGTGCCAGCAGCTCCCGACAGGGAGCCTCACCCCTCCACTTT
-,TRBJ1-5,once,TRBV6-4,CASSNGGPQHF,TGTGCCAGCAGTAACGGGGGGCCCCAGCATTTT
-,TRBJ1-1,-,TRBV5-1,CASSYAGGGNTEAFF,TGCGCCAGCAGTTACGCCGGGGGGGGGAACACTGAAGCTTTCTTT
TRBD1,TRBJ2-2,-,TRBV5-6,CASSSTGGQVGELFF,TGTGCCAGCAGCTCAACAGGGGGCCAGGTCGGGGAGCTGTTTTTT
-,TRBJ2-7,-,TRBV7-9,CASTPTGGTYEQYF,TGTGCCAGCACCCCAACGGGGGGCACCTACGAGCAGTACTTC
TRBD1,TRBJ2-2,few,TRBV5-1,CASSMTGDGELFF,TGCGCCAGCAGCATGACAGGGGACGGGGAGCTGTTTTTT
TRBD1,TRBJ1-1,-,TRBV5-6,CASRGQGSPNTEAFF,TGTGCCAGCAGGGGACAGGGAAGTCCGAACACTGAAGCTTTCTTT
TRBD2,TRBJ2-2,-,TRBV7-8,CASSPGGGGAGELFF,TGTGCCAGCAGCCCCGGGGGGGGAGGGGCCGGGGAGCTGTTTTTT
-,TRBJ2-5,-,TRBV29-1,CSVVPRGREETQYF,TGCAGCGTTGTCCCGCGAGGTAGGGAGGAGACCCAGTACTTC
-,TRBJ2-2,-,TRBV11-3,CASSLNADGELFF,TGTGCCAGCAGCTTGAACGCGGACGGGGAGCTGTTTTTT
-,TRBJ1-1,few,TRBV5-1,CASSLVVNTEAFF,TGCGCCAGCAGCTTGGTAGTGAACACTGAAGCTTTCTTT